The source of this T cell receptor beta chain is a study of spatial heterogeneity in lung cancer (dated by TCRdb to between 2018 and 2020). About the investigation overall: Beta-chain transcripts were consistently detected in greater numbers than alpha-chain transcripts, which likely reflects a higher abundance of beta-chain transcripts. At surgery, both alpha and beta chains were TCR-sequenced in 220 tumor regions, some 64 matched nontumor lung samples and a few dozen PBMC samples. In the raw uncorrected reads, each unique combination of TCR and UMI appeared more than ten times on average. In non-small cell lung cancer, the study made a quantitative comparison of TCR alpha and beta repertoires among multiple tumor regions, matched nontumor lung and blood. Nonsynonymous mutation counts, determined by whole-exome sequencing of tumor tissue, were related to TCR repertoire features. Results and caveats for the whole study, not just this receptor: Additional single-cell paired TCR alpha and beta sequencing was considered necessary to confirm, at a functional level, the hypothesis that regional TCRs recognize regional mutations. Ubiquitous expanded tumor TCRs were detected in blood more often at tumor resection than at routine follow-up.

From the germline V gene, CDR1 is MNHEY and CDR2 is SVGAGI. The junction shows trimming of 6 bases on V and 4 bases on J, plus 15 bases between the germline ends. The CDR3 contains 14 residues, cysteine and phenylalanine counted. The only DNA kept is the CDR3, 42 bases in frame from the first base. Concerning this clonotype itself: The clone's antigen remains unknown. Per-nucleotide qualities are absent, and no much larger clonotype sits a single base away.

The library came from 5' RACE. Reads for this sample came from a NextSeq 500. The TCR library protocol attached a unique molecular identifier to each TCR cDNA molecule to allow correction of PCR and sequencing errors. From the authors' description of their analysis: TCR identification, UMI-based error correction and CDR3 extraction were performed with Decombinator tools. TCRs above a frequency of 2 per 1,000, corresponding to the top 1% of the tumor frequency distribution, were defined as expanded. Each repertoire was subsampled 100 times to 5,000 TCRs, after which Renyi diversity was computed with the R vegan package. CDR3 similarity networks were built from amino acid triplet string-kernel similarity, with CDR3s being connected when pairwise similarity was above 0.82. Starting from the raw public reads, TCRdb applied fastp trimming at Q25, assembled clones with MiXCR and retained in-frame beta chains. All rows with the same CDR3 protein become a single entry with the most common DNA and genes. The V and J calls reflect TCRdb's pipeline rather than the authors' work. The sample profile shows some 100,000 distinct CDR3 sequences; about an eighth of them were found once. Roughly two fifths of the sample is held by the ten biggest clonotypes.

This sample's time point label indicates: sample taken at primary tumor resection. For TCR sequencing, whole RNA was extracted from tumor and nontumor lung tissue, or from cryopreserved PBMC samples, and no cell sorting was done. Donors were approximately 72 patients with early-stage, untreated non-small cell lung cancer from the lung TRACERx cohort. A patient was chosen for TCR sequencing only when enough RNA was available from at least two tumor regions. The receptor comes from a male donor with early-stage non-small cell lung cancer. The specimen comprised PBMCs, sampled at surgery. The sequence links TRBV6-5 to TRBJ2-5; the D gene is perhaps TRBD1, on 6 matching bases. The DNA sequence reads TGTGCCAGCAGACCCGGACAGCCCCGAGAGACCCAGTACTTC. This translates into CASRPGQPRETQYF.